The 31 T cell receptor beta chains given below trace back to one sample, sequenced in a study of Graves' ophthalmopathy and Graves' hyperthyroidism. As the template, RNA transcripts were used to amplify TCR beta CDR3 regions. An initial RT-PCR round employing HTBI primers preceded a second-round multiplex PCR. TCRdb passed the multiplex PCR reads through MiXCR, listing each CDR3 protein once. This table holds some 1.1 million distinct CDR3 sequences, about two fifths found once. Sequenced input: peripheral blood or thyroid tissue (not recorded which). These receptors originate from an adult man with Graves' hyperthyroidism.

The CDR3, as DNA: TGTGCCAGCAGCCCACAGGGGGAGGCTTTCTTT. Amino acid sequence: CASSPQGEAFF. V usage is TRBV7-2 and J usage is TRBJ1-1; 8 bases are a match to TRBD1. The trim removed 5 bases at V and 11 bases at J, leaving 4 bases unmatched. This CDR3 is 11 amino acids long. In germline, CDR1 is SGHTA, CDR2 FQGNSA.

Many counts were recorded for this clonotype. The rearrangement uses TRBV5-1 and TRBJ1-2; a weak D match, TRBD1 (5 bases). Germline CDR1 reads SGHRS; CDR2 reads YFSETQ. Trimming left V 4 bases short and J 8 bases short, with 15 bases between. The CDR3 spans 13 residues. CDR3: CASSRTTEEGYTF. For the CDR3, the DNA is TGCGCCAGCAGCCGAACGACAGAGGAGGGCTACACCTTC.

As regards this clonotype: Here the CDR3 omits its conserved ending phenylalanine or tryptophan, so a read error is the likely source. The rearrangement uses TRBV19 and TRBJ1-2; D perhaps matches TRBD1 (5 bases). The CDR3 spans 14 residues. The ends were cut back, 6 bases at V and 6 bases at J, with 17 bases in the middle. CDR1 LNHDA and CDR2 SQIVND come from the germline V gene (reference sequence). The CDR3 region is CASSVWGLADGYTS. In nucleotides, the CDR3 is TGTGCCAGTAGCGTGTGGGGCTTAGCTGATGGCTACACCTCC.

This clonotype has at least ten counts. This chain links TRBV29-1 with TRBJ2-7, with 10 bases lining up with TRBD1. The V gene's germline CDR1 is SQVTM and CDR2 ANQGSEA. The CDR3 consists of 15 residues. The J segment lost 3 bases and the V segment lost 7 bases, leaving 12 bases of the junction unmatched. CDR3 coding DNA: TGCAGCGCGATGACAGGGGGCGACTTTTTCTACGAGCAGTACTTC. It translates to CSAMTGGDFFYEQYF.

This clonotype was counted ten times or more. Likely a read error: the CDR3 ends without its conserved phenylalanine or tryptophan. Because the CDR3's place on the DNA is in doubt, the DNA is left out and the CDR3 is given as listed by TCRdb. The chain joins TRBV7-8 to TRBJ1-2; the D call TRBD1 from the table was never checked on the DNA. From its first to its last residue, the CDR3 has 14 amino acids. The germline V gene encodes CDR1 SGHVS and CDR2 FQNEAQ. CDR3 region: CASRDSLWGQGFKY.

The chain joins TRBV7-2 to TRBJ2-5; D is perhaps TRBD2 (7 bases). Germline V gene data show CDR1 as SGHTA and CDR2 as FQGNSA. The ends were cut back, 5 bases at V and 1 base at J, with 20 bases in the middle. This CDR3 has 17 amino acids. CDR3: CASSVGNGGRSQETQYF. CDR3 in DNA: TGTGCCAGCAGCGTAGGTAACGGGGGGCGGAGCCAAGAGACCCAGTACTTC.

This sequence joins TRBV6-5 and TRBJ1-1; 7 nucleotides agree with TRBD1. Looked up from germline, CDR1 is MNHEY and CDR2 is SVGAGI. CDR3 length equals 15 residues. Germline trimming cut 5 bases from V and 5 bases from J; bases unmatched to any gene: 11. CDR3: CASSRWGTGATEAFF. The CDR3 region has the DNA TGTGCCAGCAGTCGATGGGGAACAGGGGCAACTGAAGCTTTCTTT.

This clonotype appeared many times. The rearrangement joins TRBV7-6 to TRBJ2-7; 8 nucleotides line up with TRBD2. Germline V gene data show CDR1 as SGHVS and CDR2 as FNYEAQ. The CDR3 is made up of 15 amino acids. The junction had 4 bases not matched to a gene; V was cut back by 3 bases and J by 0 bases. CDR3 protein: CASSLSGTSSYEQYF. The CDR3 DNA follows: TGTGCCAGCAGCTTGTCCGGGACTAGCTCCTACGAGCAGTACTTC. Full variable domain (outside the CDR3, taken from reference TRBV7-6 and TRBJ2-7): GAGVSQSPRYKVTKRGQDVALRCDPISGHVSLYWYRQALGQGPEFLTYFNYEAQQDKSGLPNDRFSAERPEGSISTLTIQRTEQRDSAMYRCASSLSGTSSYEQYFGPGTRLTVT.

CDR3 loop: CASSTQGMDEQYF. CDR3 bases: TGCGCCAGCAGCACTCAGGGGATGGACGAGCAGTACTTC. The chain employs TRBV5-1 and TRBJ2-7; the D gene is possibly TRBD1 (6 bases). The V and J ends lost 4 bases and 5 bases respectively, with 13 bases between them. Germline CDR1 and CDR2: SGHRS and YFSETQ. CDR3 length: 13 amino acids. The full variable domain, in which reference TRBV5-1 and TRBJ2-7 provide the parts outside the CDR3, is KAGVTQTPRYLIKTRGQQVTLSCSPISGHRSVSWYQQTPGQGLQFLFEYFSETQRNKGNFPGRFSGRQFSNSRSEMNVSTLELGDSALYLCASSTQGMDEQYFGPGTRLTVT.

This clonotype was seen at least ten times. V usage is TRBV9 and J usage is TRBJ1-3; D gene ambiguous. Germline assignment: CDR1 SGDLS and CDR2 YYNGEE. CDR3 length: 16 amino acids. V was clipped by 4 bases and J by 1 base, with 15 bases between them. The CDR3 is CASSPEKGSSGNTIYF. CDR3 coding DNA: TGTGCCAGCAGCCCGGAGAAGGGAAGTTCTGGAAACACCATATATTTT.

There are many counts of this clonotype. The chain recombines TRBV6-5 with TRBJ1-2; tentative D call: TRBD1 (5 bases). CDR1 MNHEY and CDR2 SVGAGI come from the germline V gene. Trimming removed 6 bases from V and 3 bases from J, with 17 bases in between. The CDR3 loop spans 15 amino acids. CDR3 DNA sequence: TGTGCCAGCAGCTCAACGTGGGGGGGGGACTATGGCTACACCTTC. Translating gives CASSSTWGGDYGYTF.

This clonotype was counted many times. J is TRBJ2-5 and V is TRBV7-6, with D unresolved. The CDR3 sequence is 14 residues long. The germline V gene has CDR1 SGHVS and CDR2 FNYEAQ. The V end was cut by 5 bases, the J end by 1 base, with 11 bases between. The CDR3: CASSRGPSQETQYF. Here the CDR3 DNA reads TGTGCCAGCAGCCGTGGACCCTCCCAAGAGACCCAGTACTTC.

This chain joins TRBV15 and TRBJ2-6; D perhaps matches TRBD1 (5 bases). Germline-derived CDR1 and CDR2 are LNHNV and YYDKDF (reference sequence). The V end was cut by 0 bases, the J end by 7 bases, with 13 bases between. This CDR3 is 16 amino acids long. As DNA, the CDR3 is TGTGCCACCAGCAGAGATTTGTCAAGGGGCGCCAACGTCCTGACTTTC. It is translated as CATSRDLSRGANVLTF.

V is TRBV5-8 and J is TRBJ2-5, with D hard to call. Looked up from germline, CDR1 is SGHTS and CDR2 is YDEGEE. The CDR3 totals 14 residues. Trimming pared 4 bases from V and 5 bases from J, leaving 15 bases between. CDR3 sequence: CASSQPLISETQYF. In nucleotides, the CDR3 is TGTGCCAGCAGCCAACCTTTAATTTCGGAGACCCAGTACTTC.

This clonotype came up many times. The chain uses TRBV19 and TRBJ2-7; D may be TRBD1 (6 bases). Trimming took off 6 bases at V and 1 base at J, with 10 bases between the two ends. The CDR3 totals 13 residues. CDR1 LNHDA and CDR2 SQIVND come from the germline V gene (reference sequence). The CDR3 sequence: CASRKDSSYEQYF. The CDR3 bases are TGTGCCAGTAGGAAGGACAGTTCCTACGAGCAGTACTTC.

This clonotype was seen many times. The CDR3 region is CSAPPRLAGAYEQYF. The CDR3 DNA is TGCAGTGCTCCACCGAGACTAGCGGGAGCTTACGAGCAGTACTTC. V is TRBV20-1 and J is TRBJ2-7; 12 bases match TRBD2. CDR1 is DFQATT and CDR2 is SNEGSKA in the germline V gene (reference sequence). The CDR3 runs to 15 residues. V was clipped by 5 bases and J by 4 bases; unmatched bases: 9.

The rearrangement links TRBV6-4 to TRBJ1-5; weak D call: TRBD1 (5 bases). CDR3 length equals 16 residues. Per the germline V gene, CDR1 is MRHNA and CDR2 is SNTAGT. V was shortened by 4 bases and J by 4 bases, with 17 bases between the two germline ends. CDR3 sequence reads: CASSGIRRDANQPQHF. CDR3 bases: TGTGCCAGCAGTGGTATACGCAGGGACGCGAATCAGCCCCAGCATTTT.

The CDR3 DNA reads TGTGCCAGCAAAGGACCAATGGACATTGACTATGGCTACACCTTC. Translating it yields CASKGPMDIDYGYTF. The chain recombines TRBV25-1 with TRBJ1-2, with D possibly being TRBD1 (5 bases). CDR3 length: 15 residues. From germline, CDR1 is MGHDK and CDR2 SYGVNS. The ends were cut back, 7 bases at V and 3 bases at J, with 18 bases in the middle.

The table lists this clonotype with a few counts. The genes are TRBV7-2 and TRBJ2-5; 8 bases map to TRBD1. With 5 bases clipped from V and 5 bases from J, the junction kept 10 bases outside the gene matches. Germline CDR1 reads SGHTA; CDR2 reads FQGNSA. The CDR3 is 15 amino acids. The CDR3 bases are TGTGCCAGCAGCCCTCGGACAGGGCATGGGGAGACCCAGTACTTC. As protein: CASSPRTGHGETQYF.

Of note for this clonotype: With a much larger clone just one base away, this may be a read error. The chain combines TRBV28 with TRBJ2-7; 14 positions match TRBD2. This CDR3 is built from 14 residues. Per the germline V gene, CDR1 is MDHEN and CDR2 is SYDVKM. J lost 7 bases, V lost 5 bases, and 4 bases had no gene match. The CDR3, as DNA: TGTGCCAGCAGTGAAGGGACTAGCGGGAGTGAGCAGTACTTC. It encodes CASSEGTSGSEQYF.

This rearrangement joins TRBV19 to TRBJ2-7, with unresolved D. Trimming removed 5 bases from V and 6 bases from J, with 11 bases in between. CDR1 is LNHDA and CDR2 is SQIVND in the germline V gene (reference sequence). The CDR3 has 12 residues. Here the CDR3 reads CASSQSGSEQYF. The DNA of the CDR3 is TGTGCCAGTAGTCAATCAGGATCCGAGCAGTACTTC. Full variable domain (outside the CDR3, taken from reference TRBV19 and TRBJ2-7): DGGITQSPKYLFRKEGQNVTLSCEQNLNHDAMYWYRQDPGQGLRLIYYSQIVNDFQKGDIAEGYSVSREKKESFPLTVTSAQKNPTAFYLCASSQSGSEQYFGPGTRLTVT.

Comment on this clonotype: The germline gene is not matched at one end of the junction; a read error may be the cause. The chain couples TRBV15 to TRBJ1-5, with a weak D call TRBD1 (5 bases). There are 15 residues in the CDR3. Per germline, CDR1 LNHNV and CDR2 YYDKDF (reference sequence). The CDR3 region is CASSQFQGNNQPQHF. CDR3 DNA: TGTGCCAGCAGCCAATTCCAGGGAAACAATCAGCCCCAGCATTTT.

CDR3 sequence reads: CASSLGEGAPYGYTF. The CDR3 coding sequence is TGTGCCAGCAGCTTAGGGGAGGGGGCGCCGTATGGCTACACCTTC. The chain combines TRBV7-8 with TRBJ1-2; 7 nucleotides line up with TRBD1. V shed 1 base, J shed 5 bases, and the junction held 7 bases outside the gene matches. Per the germline V gene, CDR1 is SGHVS and CDR2 is FQNEAQ. The CDR3 runs to 15 residues.

V usage is TRBV29-1 and J usage is TRBJ2-2, with 8 bases fitting TRBD2. The trim removed 6 bases at V and 4 bases at J, leaving 7 bases unmatched. Germline V gene data show CDR1 as SQVTM and CDR2 as ANQGSEA. This CDR3 region has 14 residues. This CDR3 reads CSVIGAGGTGELFF. Written as DNA, the CDR3 is TGCAGCGTCATCGGGGCGGGGGGCACCGGGGAGCTGTTTTTT.

Only a few counts were recorded for this clonotype. The chain joins TRBV20-1 to TRBJ2-7; D remains ambiguous. Trimming left V 4 bases short and J 0 bases short, with 10 bases between. Germline CDR1 DFQATT, CDR2 SNEGSKA (reference sequence). CDR3 length equals 13 residues. DNA for the CDR3: TGCAGTGCTATTTTGCAGAACTCCTACGAGCAGTACTTC. Translation gives CSAILQNSYEQYF.

This clonotype was seen only once. This chain uses TRBV4-3 with TRBJ2-7, with a weak D call TRBD2 (5 bases). Trimming took 1 base from V and 3 from J, leaving 13 bases between them. The CDR3 totals 15 residues. Germline V gives CDR1 LGHNA, CDR2 YSLEER. The CDR3 sequence: CASSQAQGRIYEQYF. CDR3 nucleotide sequence: TGCGCCAGCAGCCAAGCTCAAGGGAGAATCTACGAGCAGTACTTC.

This clonotype occurred a few times. The chain carries TRBV27 and TRBJ1-1, with a tentative D call TRBD1 (5 bases). CDR1 and CDR2 (germline): MNHEY, SMNVEV (reference sequence). The CDR3 runs to 14 residues. V lost 8 bases to trimming and J lost 1 base, with 14 bases between them. CDR3 sequence (DNA): TGTGCCAGCTGGCCGGGACTCAAGAACACTGAAGCTTTCTTT. The encoded protein is CASWPGLKNTEAFF.

This clonotype was picked up many times. V is TRBV20-1 and J is TRBJ1-5, with 8 bases identical to TRBD1. This CDR3 contains 15 residues. With V trimmed by 0 bases and J by 7 bases, 8 bases remained unmatched. The germline V gene encodes CDR1 DFQATT and CDR2 SNEGSKA (reference sequence). For the CDR3, the DNA is TGCAGTGCTAGAGATCTTACAGGGGGATTGCAGCCCCAGCATTTT. Translated, it gives CSARDLTGGLQPQHF.

J is TRBJ2-7 and V is TRBV12-3 or TRBV12-4, with 9 bases that match TRBD1. Trimming at V came to 1 base and at J to 5 bases, leaving 9 bases not matched to a gene. This CDR3 has 16 residues. The CDR3 DNA sequence: TGTGCCAGCAGTTTAGGCCTCGGGACAGGGACCCACGAGCAGTACTTC. Translation: CASSLGLGTGTHEQYF.

This clonotype occurred many times. The chain joins TRBV6-5 to TRBJ1-1; maybe TRBD1 (5 bases). The germline V gene has CDR1 MNHEY and CDR2 SVGAGI. The length of the CDR3 is 14 residues. V was pared by 0 bases and J by 5 bases, with 10 bases between. The CDR3 region is CASSYSGGRTEAFF. CDR3 DNA sequence: TGTGCCAGCAGTTACTCGGGGGGACGTACTGAAGCTTTCTTT.

About this clonotype itself: Possible read error: a much larger clone is one base away. This chain uses TRBV7-2 with TRBJ2-7; D is ambiguous. There are 12 residues in the CDR3. Trimming cost V 1 base and J 12 bases, with 13 bases left between them. Germline V gene sequence: CDR1 SGHTA, CDR2 FQGNSA. Here the CDR3 DNA reads TGTGCCAGCAGCTTAGGGAGCGATAAGCGGTACTTC. Translation: CASSLGSDKRYF.